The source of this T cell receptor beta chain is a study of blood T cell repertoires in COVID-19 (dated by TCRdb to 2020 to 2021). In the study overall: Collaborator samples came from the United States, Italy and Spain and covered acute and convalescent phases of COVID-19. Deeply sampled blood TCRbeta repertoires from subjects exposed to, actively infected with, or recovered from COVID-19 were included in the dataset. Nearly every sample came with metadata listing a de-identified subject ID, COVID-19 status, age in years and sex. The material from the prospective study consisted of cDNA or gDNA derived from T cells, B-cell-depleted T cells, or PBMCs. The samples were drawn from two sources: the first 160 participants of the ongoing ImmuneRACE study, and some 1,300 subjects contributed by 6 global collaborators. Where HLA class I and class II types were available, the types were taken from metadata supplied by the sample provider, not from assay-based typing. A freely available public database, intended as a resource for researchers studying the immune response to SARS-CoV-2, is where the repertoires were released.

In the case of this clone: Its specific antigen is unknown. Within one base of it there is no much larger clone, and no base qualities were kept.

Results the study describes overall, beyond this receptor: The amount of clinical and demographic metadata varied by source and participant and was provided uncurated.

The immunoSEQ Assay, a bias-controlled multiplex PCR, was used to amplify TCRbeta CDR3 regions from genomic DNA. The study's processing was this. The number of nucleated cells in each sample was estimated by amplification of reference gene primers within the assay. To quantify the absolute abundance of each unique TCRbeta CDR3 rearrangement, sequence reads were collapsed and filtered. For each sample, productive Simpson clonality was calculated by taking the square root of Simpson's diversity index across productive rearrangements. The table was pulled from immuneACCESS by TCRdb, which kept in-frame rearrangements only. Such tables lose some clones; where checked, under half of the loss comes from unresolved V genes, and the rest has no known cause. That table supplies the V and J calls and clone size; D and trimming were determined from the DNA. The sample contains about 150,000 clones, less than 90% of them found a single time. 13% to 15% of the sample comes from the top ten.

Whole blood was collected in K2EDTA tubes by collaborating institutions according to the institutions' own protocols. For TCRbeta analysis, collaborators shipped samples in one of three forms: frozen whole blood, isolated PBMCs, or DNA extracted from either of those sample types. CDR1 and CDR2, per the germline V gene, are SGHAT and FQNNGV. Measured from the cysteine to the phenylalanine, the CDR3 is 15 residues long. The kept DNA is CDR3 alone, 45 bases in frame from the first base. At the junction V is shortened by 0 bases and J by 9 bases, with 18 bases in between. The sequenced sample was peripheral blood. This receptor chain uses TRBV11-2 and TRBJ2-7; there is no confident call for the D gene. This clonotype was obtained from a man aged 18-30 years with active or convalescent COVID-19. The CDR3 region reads CASSLDLVRPLRQYF. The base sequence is TGTGCCAGCAGCTTAGATCTTGTCAGGCCACTGAGGCAGTACTTC.